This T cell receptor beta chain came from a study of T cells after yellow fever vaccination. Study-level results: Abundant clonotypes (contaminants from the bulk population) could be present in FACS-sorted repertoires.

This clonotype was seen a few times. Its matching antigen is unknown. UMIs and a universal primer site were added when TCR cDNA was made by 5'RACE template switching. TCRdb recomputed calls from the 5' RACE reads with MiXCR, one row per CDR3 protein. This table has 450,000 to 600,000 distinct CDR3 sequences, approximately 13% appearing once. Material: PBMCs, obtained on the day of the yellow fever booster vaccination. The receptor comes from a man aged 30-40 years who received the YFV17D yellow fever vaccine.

The CDR3 DNA sequence: TGTGCCAGCAGTTTATCGATCACTAGCGGGAGGGTTGAGCAGTTCTTC. It encodes CASSLSITSGRVEQFF. The V call is TRBV27, the J call TRBJ2-1, with TRBD2 matching over 13 bases. The germline gives CDR1 MNHEY, CDR2 SMNVEV (reference sequence). J was trimmed by 9 bases and V by 0 bases; bases with no gene match: 5. The CDR3 is 16 residues long.